A single sample is the source of the 2 T cell receptor beta chains below, sequenced in a study of blood T cell repertoires in COVID-19 (dated by TCRdb to 2020 to 2021). Library preparation used the immunoSEQ multiplex PCR assay. TCRdb took this table from immuneACCESS and kept in-frame rearrangements with V and J called. Such tables lack part of the clones; where checked against another copy, unresolved V genes explain under half of the gap, and the rest is unexplained. The sample includes some 110,000 clones, with approximately 90% observed a single time. Almost 4.5% of the sample is in the top ten clones. The sequencing sample was made of peripheral blood. Every receptor here comes from a man aged 35 to 55 with acute or convalescent COVID-19.

The chain has TRBV25-1 and TRBJ2-2, with TRBD2 as a possible D gene (6 bases). CDR3 length: 13 residues. The germline V gene has CDR1 MGHDK and CDR2 SYGVNS. V was pared by 5 bases and J by 7 bases, with 11 bases between. The CDR3 DNA sequence: TGTGCCAGCAGTCGGGGGAGGAGCGGGGAGCTGTTTTTT. Its translation: CASSRGRSGELFF.

The chain carries TRBV7-6 and TRBJ2-7; 11 nucleotides align to TRBD2. Germline V CDR1 and CDR2: SGHVS, FNYEAQ. This CDR3 region has 15 residues. V shed 5 bases, J shed 7 bases, and the junction held 10 bases outside the gene matches. The CDR3 loop is CASSPGLAGVSEQYF. The CDR3 DNA follows: TGTGCCAGCAGCCCCGGACTAGCGGGTGTTAGTGAGCAGTACTTC. Supplemented by reference TRBV7-6 and TRBJ2-7, the full variable domain reads GAGVSQSPRYKVTKRGQDVALRCDPISGHVSLYWYRQALGQGPEFLTYFNYEAQQDKSGLPNDRFSAERPEGSISTLTIQRTEQRDSAMYRCASSPGLAGVSEQYFGPGTRLTVT.